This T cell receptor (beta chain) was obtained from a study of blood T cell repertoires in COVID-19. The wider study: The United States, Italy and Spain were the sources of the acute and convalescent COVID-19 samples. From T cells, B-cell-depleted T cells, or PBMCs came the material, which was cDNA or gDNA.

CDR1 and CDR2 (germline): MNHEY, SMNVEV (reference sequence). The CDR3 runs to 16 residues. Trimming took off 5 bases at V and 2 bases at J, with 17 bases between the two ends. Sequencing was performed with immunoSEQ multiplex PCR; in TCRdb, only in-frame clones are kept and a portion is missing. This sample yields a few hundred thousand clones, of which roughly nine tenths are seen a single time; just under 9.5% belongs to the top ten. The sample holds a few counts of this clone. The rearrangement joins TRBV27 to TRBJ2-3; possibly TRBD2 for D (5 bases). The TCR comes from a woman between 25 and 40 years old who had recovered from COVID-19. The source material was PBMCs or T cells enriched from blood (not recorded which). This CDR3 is CASSRDSGSFTDTQYF. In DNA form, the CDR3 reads TGTGCCAGCAGTCGCGATTCGGGGAGCTTCACAGATACGCAGTATTTT.